Listed here are 23 T cell receptor beta chains from one sample, sequenced in a study of T cell responses to AZD1222 COVID-19 vaccine. Repertoires were generated with immunoSEQ multiplex PCR, while TCRdb's copy carries only in-frame clones and drops some. The sample carries approximately 130,000 clones, around nine tenths recorded once. The sequenced sample was peripheral blood, obtained 28 days after the second AZD1222 dose. These receptors originate from an adult who received the AZD1222 COVID-19 vaccine.

The V and J genes are TRBV19 and TRBJ2-1; TRBD1 is a possible D gene (6 bases). Germline V gives CDR1 LNHDA, CDR2 SQIVND (reference sequence). Trimming took 5 bases from V and 6 from J, leaving 11 bases between them. The CDR3 runs to 13 residues. In DNA, the CDR3 is TGTGCCAGTAGTCTAACAGGGTTCAATGAGCAGTTCTTC. Protein product: CASSLTGFNEQFF.

The J gene is TRBJ2-1, the V gene TRBV6-5, with 8 bases that match TRBD2. CDR1 and CDR2 from the germline V gene are MNHEY and SVGAGI. This CDR3 has 14 amino acids. V gave up 4 bases and J gave up 7 bases; unmatched junction bases: 6. In DNA form, the CDR3 reads TGTGCCAGCAGTTGGGGCCCGGGGGGGAATGAGCAGTTCTTC. The encoded protein is CASSWGPGGNEQFF.

The V and J genes are TRBV18 and TRBJ2-5; D uncertain. The germline V gene has CDR1 KGHSH and CDR2 LQKENI. The CDR3 is 13 amino acids. V lost 3 bases and J 5 bases, leaving 10 bases between the germline ends. The CDR3 bases are TGTGCCAGCTCACCCAGTTTGCGGGAGACCCAGTACTTC. Translated, it gives CASSPSLRETQYF.

The chain couples TRBV19 to TRBJ1-2; D not certain. There are 14 residues in the CDR3. Germline V lookup: CDR1 LNHDA, CDR2 SQIVND (reference sequence). V was clipped by 0 bases and J by 3 bases, with 8 bases between them. The CDR3: CASSIDRGDYGYTF. The CDR3 DNA sequence: TGTGCCAGTAGTATAGATCGGGGAGACTATGGCTACACCTTC.

Here the CDR3 DNA reads TGTGCCAGCAGCCTAGACAGGGGGTCAGGGGCCAACGTCCTGACTTTC. It is translated as CASSLDRGSGANVLTF. The chain combines TRBV7-3 with TRBJ2-6, with 9 bases matching TRBD1. Trimming removed 5 bases from V and 4 bases from J; junction bases left unmatched: 6. The germline gives CDR1 SGHTA, CDR2 FQGTGA. The CDR3 extends over 16 amino acids. Variable domain in full (rest from reference TRBV7-3 and TRBJ2-6): GAGVSQTPSNKVTEKGKYVELRCDPISGHTALYWYRQSLGQGPEFLIYFQGTGAADDSGLPNDRFFAVRPEGSVSTLKIQRTERGDSAVYLCASSLDRGSGANVLTFGAGSRLTVL.

The V gene is TRBV7-6, the J gene TRBJ1-4; D is perhaps TRBD1 (6 bases). With 1 base removed from V and 6 bases from J, the gap between germline ends came to 15 bases. In germline, CDR1 is SGHVS, CDR2 FNYEAQ. The CDR3 is 16 amino acids. The CDR3 region has the DNA TGTGCCAGCAGCTTAGAGGCCCAGGGGATCTATGAAAAACTGTTTTTT. Translated: CASSLEAQGIYEKLFF.

The chain is built from TRBV7-2 and TRBJ2-7; TRBD2 matches at 16 bases. The CDR3 totals 19 residues. Germline values: CDR1 SGHTA, CDR2 FQGNSA. Trimming removed 5 bases from V and 3 bases from J; junction bases left unmatched: 13. Here the CDR3 DNA reads TGTGCCAGCAGCGCCCGTCCCGGGACTAGCGGGGGGGGCCTCTACGAGCAGTACTTC. Translation: CASSARPGTSGGGLYEQYF. The full variable domain, completed using reference TRBV7-2 and TRBJ2-7, is GAGVSQSPSNKVTEKGKDVELRCDPISGHTALYWYRQSLGQGLEFLIYFQGNSAPDKSGLPSDRFSAERTGGSVSTLTIQRTQQEDSAVYLCASSARPGTSGGGLYEQYFGPGTRLTVT.

The V gene is TRBV27, the J gene TRBJ1-3; 7 bases map to TRBD1. The junction had 6 bases not matched to a gene; V was cut back by 5 bases and J by 2 bases. The CDR3 sequence is 15 residues long. The germline V gene encodes CDR1 MNHEY and CDR2 SMNVEV (reference sequence). CDR3 sequence reads: CASSLTGVAGNTIYF. For the CDR3, the DNA is TGTGCCAGCAGTCTCACAGGGGTGGCTGGAAACACCATATATTTT.

The rearrangement joins TRBV24-1 to TRBJ1-5; 8 bases fit TRBD1. The trim removed 9 bases at V and 9 bases at J, leaving 6 bases unmatched. The V gene's germline CDR1 is KGHDR and CDR2 SFDVKD. This CDR3 comprises 12 residues. In DNA, the CDR3 is TGTGCCACCGGAACCGGGACAGGGCCCCAGCATTTT. Encoded protein: CATGTGTGPQHF.

This sequence joins TRBV24-1 and TRBJ2-3; possibly TRBD2 for D (6 bases). V was pared by 6 bases and J by 3 bases, with 15 bases between. The CDR3 has 15 amino acids. Looked up from germline, CDR1 is KGHDR and CDR2 is SFDVKD. CDR3 sequence reads: CATSRNGRETDTQYF. The DNA of the CDR3 is TGTGCCACCAGTCGAAACGGGAGAGAAACAGATACGCAGTATTTT.

The chain combines TRBV7-9 with TRBJ2-7; TRBD2 is a possible D gene (5 bases). The length of the CDR3 is 13 residues. Trimming pared 4 bases from V and 0 bases from J, leaving 7 bases between. Germline V CDR1 and CDR2: SEHNR, FQNEAQ (reference sequence). DNA of the CDR3: TGTGCCAGCAGCTCCGGACTCTCCTACGAGCAGTACTTC. Translation: CASSSGLSYEQYF.

This clone came up a few times. The V gene is TRBV30, the J gene TRBJ2-2; D is unclear. V was clipped by 7 bases and J by 1 base, with 10 bases between them. The CDR3 loop spans 13 amino acids. Germline V lookup: CDR1 GTSNPN, CDR2 SVGIG (reference sequence). In DNA form, the CDR3 reads TGTGCCTTTATCGAAAGGAACACCGGGGAGCTGTTTTTT. Amino acids: CAFIERNTGELFF.

This sequence joins TRBV28 and TRBJ2-7, with a tentative D call TRBD1 (6 bases). V was trimmed by 6 bases and J by 2 bases, leaving 14 bases between them. CDR1 is MDHEN, CDR2 SYDVKM, per germline. The CDR3 totals 14 residues. CDR3 in amino acids: CASSLRGPTYEQYF. In DNA form, the CDR3 reads TGTGCCAGCAGCCTCAGGGGCCCAACCTACGAGCAGTACTTC.

Here the CDR3 reads CASTQTGRFDGYTF. In DNA, the CDR3 is TGTGCCAGCACCCAAACAGGGAGGTTTGACGGCTACACCTTC. The V gene is TRBV6-6, the J gene TRBJ1-2, with D possibly being TRBD1 (6 bases). The germline CDR1 and CDR2 sequences are MNHNY and SVGAGI (reference sequence). V was cut by 7 bases and J by 8 bases, with 20 bases left in between. The CDR3 loop spans 14 amino acids.

A single count supports this clone. The rearrangement uses TRBV19 and TRBJ1-1, with a weak D call TRBD1 (6 bases). With 9 bases removed from V and 1 base from J, the gap between germline ends came to 18 bases. The CDR3 sequence is 15 residues long. Germline values: CDR1 LNHDA, CDR2 SQIVND (reference sequence). This CDR3 reads CASRLADRPNTEAFF. The CDR3 coding sequence is TGTGCCAGCCGCCTGGCGGACAGACCGAACACTGAAGCTTTCTTT.

This chain joins TRBV11-2 and TRBJ1-1; TRBD1 matches 7 bases. The V gene end was trimmed by 3 bases and the J gene end by 1 base; junction bases not matched to a gene: 2. The CDR3 runs 14 residues. The germline V gene has CDR1 SGHAT and CDR2 FQNNGV. The CDR3 loop reads CASSFGTENTEAFF. The CDR3 DNA reads TGTGCCAGCAGCTTCGGGACAGAGAACACTGAAGCTTTCTTT.

Details on this clone: Other nucleotide sequences in the sample specify the same CDR3. The chain joins TRBV11-2 to TRBJ1-1; no clear D gene. CDR3 size: 12 residues. Trimming took off 1 base at V and 4 bases at J, with 4 bases between the two ends. Germline loops: CDR1 SGHAT, CDR2 FQNNGV. For the CDR3, the DNA is TGTGCCAGCAGCTTAGTTGGCACTGAAGCTTTCTTT. It codes for CASSLVGTEAFF.

The DNA of the CDR3 is TGTGCCACCAGTAACCCGGGACAGGGGTCTCTAGACGAGCAGTACTTC. This gives the protein CATSNPGQGSLDEQYF. V usage is TRBV15 and J usage is TRBJ2-7; 10 positions agree with TRBD1. The CDR3 length is 16 residues. V lost 6 bases to trimming and J lost 5 bases; unmatched junction nucleotides: 13. Per germline, CDR1 LNHNV and CDR2 YYDKDF (reference sequence).

J is TRBJ2-7 and V is TRBV28; perhaps TRBD1 as D (5 bases). Germline V gene data show CDR1 as MDHEN and CDR2 as SYDVKM. V lost 5 bases and J 6 bases, leaving 17 bases between the germline ends. CDR3 length: 14 residues. The CDR3 reads CASSTPGQASEQYF. The DNA of the CDR3 is TGTGCCAGCAGTACCCCAGGGCAGGCTTCCGAGCAGTACTTC.

This chain joins TRBV19 and TRBJ1-2; 8 bases are a match to TRBD1. Germline lookup yields CDR1 LNHDA and CDR2 SQIVND (reference sequence). The CDR3 consists of 15 residues. Germline trimming cut 7 bases from V and 8 bases from J; bases unmatched to any gene: 15. The CDR3 reads CASTPQIRGPWGYTF. The CDR3 DNA reads as TGTGCCAGTACCCCCCAAATCAGGGGGCCGTGGGGCTACACCTTC.

The chain uses TRBV6-2 or TRBV6-3 and TRBJ2-5; 7 bases align to TRBD2. Unmatched junction bases numbered 4, after V lost 2 bases and J lost 1 base. This CDR3 is 15 amino acids long. Germline CDR1 reads MNHEY; CDR2 reads SVGEGT. CDR3 sequence reads: CASSYQGLVQETQYF. The CDR3 region has the DNA TGTGCCAGCAGTTACCAAGGACTAGTCCAAGAGACCCAGTACTTC.

The chain links TRBV18 to TRBJ2-6, with D possibly TRBD2 on 6 matching bases. The length of the CDR3 is 16 residues. The germline V and J ends were trimmed by 6 bases and 0 bases, with 12 bases remaining between them. Germline lookup yields CDR1 KGHSH and CDR2 LQKENI. CDR3 sequence (DNA): TGTGCCAGCTCCCTCGGGAGAAACTCTGGGGCCAACGTCCTGACTTTC. Encoded protein: CASSLGRNSGANVLTF.

The J gene is TRBJ1-5, the V gene TRBV6-5; no firm D call. The CDR3 spans 14 residues. V was trimmed by 4 bases and J by 2 bases, leaving 9 bases between them. Per the germline V gene, CDR1 is MNHEY and CDR2 is SVGAGI. As DNA, the CDR3 is TGTGCCAGCAGTTCGAGGGAGGGCAATCAGCCCCAGCATTTT. Its translation is CASSSREGNQPQHF.